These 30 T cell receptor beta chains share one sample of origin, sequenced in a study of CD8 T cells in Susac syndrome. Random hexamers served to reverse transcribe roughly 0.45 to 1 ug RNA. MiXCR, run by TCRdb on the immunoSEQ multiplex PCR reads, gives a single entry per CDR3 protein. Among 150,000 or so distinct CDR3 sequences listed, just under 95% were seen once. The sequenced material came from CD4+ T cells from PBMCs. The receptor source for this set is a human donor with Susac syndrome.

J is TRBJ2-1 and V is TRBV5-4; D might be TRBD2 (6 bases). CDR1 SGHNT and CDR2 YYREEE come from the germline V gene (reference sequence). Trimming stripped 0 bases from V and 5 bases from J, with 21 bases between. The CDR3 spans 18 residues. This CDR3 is CASSLDWLALRGHNEQFF. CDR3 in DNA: TGTGCCAGCAGCTTGGATTGGCTAGCGCTCAGAGGCCACAATGAGCAGTTCTTC. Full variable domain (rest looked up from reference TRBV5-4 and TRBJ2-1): ETGVTQSPTHLIKTRGQQVTLRCSSQSGHNTVSWYQQALGQGPQFIFQYYREEENGRGNFPPRFSGLQFPNYSSELNVNALELDDSALYLCASSLDWLALRGHNEQFFGPGTRLTVL.

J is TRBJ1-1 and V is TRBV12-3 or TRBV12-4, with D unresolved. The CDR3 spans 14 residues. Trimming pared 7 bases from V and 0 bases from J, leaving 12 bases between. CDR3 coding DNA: TGTGCCAGCAAACACGGACGGCTGAACACTGAAGCTTTCTTT. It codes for CASKHGRLNTEAFF.

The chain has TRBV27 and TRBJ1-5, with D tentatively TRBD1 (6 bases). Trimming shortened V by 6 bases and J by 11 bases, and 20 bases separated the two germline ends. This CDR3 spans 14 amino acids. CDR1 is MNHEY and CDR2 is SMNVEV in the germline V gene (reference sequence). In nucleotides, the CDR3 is TGTGCCAGCAGCCCTCAAGGGGGGAGAAAATCCCAGCATTTT. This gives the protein CASSPQGGRKSQHF.

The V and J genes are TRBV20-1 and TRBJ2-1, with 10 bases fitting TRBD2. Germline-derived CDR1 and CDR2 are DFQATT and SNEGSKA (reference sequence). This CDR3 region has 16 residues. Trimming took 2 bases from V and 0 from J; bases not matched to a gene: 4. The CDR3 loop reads CSARSASGSSYNEQFF. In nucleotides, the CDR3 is TGCAGTGCTAGATCCGCTAGCGGGAGCTCCTACAATGAGCAGTTCTTC.

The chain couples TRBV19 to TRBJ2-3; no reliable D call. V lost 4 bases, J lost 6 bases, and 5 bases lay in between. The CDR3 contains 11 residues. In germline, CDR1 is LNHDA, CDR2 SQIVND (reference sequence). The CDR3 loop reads CASSTEDTQYF. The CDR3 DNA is TGTGCCAGTAGTACGGAGGATACGCAGTATTTT.

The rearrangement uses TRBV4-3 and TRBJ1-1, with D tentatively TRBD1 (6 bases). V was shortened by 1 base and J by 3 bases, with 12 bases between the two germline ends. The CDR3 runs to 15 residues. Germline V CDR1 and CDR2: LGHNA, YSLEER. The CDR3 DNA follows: TGCGCCAGCAGCCAAGGGGGGGGCAGGGACACTGAAGCTTTCTTT. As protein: CASSQGGGRDTEAFF.

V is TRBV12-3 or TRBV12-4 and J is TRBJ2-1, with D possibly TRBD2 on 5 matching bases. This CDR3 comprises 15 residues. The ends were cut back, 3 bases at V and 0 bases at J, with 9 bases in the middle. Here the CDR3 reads CASSLGSPSYNEQFF. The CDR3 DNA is TGTGCCAGCAGTTTGGGGAGTCCCTCCTACAATGAGCAGTTCTTC.

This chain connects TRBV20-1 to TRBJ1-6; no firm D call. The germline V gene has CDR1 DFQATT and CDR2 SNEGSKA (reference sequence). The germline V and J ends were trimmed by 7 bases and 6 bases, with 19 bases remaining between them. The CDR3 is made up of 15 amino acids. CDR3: CSGTHAGVANSPLHF. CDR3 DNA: TGCAGTGGCACACATGCGGGAGTCGCTAATTCACCCCTCCACTTT.

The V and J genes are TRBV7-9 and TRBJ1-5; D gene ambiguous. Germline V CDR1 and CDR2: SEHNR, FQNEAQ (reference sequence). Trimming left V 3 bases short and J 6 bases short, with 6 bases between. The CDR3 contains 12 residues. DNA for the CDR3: TGTGCCAGCAGCTTTCTGACTCAGCCCCAGCATTTT. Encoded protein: CASSFLTQPQHF. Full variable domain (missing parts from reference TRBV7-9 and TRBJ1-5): DTGVSQNPRHKITKRGQNVTFRCDPISEHNRLYWYRQTLGQGPEFLTYFQNEAQLEKSRLLSDRFSAERPKGSFSTLEIQRTEQGDSAMYLCASSFLTQPQHFGDGTRLSIL.

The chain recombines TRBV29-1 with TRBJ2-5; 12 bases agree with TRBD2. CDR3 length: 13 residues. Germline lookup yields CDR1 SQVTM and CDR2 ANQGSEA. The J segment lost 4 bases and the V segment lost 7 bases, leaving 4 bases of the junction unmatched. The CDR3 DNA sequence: TGCAGCGCTAGCGGGAGGGCCTTAGAGACCCAGTACTTC. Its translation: CSASGRALETQYF.

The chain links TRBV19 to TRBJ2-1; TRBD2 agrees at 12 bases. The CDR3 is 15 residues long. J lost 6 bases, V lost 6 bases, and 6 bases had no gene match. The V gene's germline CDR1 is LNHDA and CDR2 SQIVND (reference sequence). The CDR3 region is CASSLTSGGFNEQFF. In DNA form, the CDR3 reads TGTGCCAGTAGCTTGACTAGCGGGGGTTTCAATGAGCAGTTCTTC.

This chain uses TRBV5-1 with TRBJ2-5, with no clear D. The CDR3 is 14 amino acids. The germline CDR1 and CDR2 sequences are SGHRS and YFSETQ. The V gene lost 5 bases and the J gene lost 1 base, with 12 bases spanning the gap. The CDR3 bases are TGCGCCAGCAGTGGTATTGCCATCCAAGAGACCCAGTACTTC. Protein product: CASSGIAIQETQYF.

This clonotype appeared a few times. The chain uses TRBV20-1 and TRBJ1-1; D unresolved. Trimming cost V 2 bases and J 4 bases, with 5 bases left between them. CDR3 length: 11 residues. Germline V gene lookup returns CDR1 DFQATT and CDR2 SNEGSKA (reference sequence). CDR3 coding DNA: TGCAGTGCTAGAAGGCCCACTGAAGCTTTCTTT. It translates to CSARRPTEAFF.

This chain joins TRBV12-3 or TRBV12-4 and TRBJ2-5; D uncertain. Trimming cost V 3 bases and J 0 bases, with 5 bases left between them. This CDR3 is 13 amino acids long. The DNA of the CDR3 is TGTGCCAGCAGTTTTGCCAACCAAGAGACCCAGTACTTC. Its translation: CASSFANQETQYF.

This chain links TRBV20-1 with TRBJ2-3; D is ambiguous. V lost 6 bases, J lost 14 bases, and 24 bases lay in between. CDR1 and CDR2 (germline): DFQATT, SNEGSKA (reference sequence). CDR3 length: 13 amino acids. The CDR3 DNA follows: TGCAGTGCCTCACCTAACCGAGAGAAAGTGAGGTATTTT. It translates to CSASPNREKVRYF.

The CDR3 DNA is TGTGCCAGCAGTGATGGGGGACAGGGAGCCTACGAGCAGTACTTC. It codes for CASSDGGQGAYEQYF. The J gene is TRBJ2-7, the V gene TRBV2; 9 nucleotides align to TRBD1. The CDR3 is made up of 15 amino acids. V lost 3 bases to trimming and J lost 2 bases; unmatched junction nucleotides: 5. CDR1 and CDR2 from the germline V gene are SNHLY and FYNNEI.

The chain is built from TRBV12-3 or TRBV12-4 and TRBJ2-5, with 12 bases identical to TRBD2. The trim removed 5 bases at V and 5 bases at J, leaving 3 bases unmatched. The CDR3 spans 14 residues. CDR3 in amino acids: CASSPLAGGETQYF. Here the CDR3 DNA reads TGTGCCAGCAGTCCCCTAGCGGGAGGGGAGACCCAGTACTTC.

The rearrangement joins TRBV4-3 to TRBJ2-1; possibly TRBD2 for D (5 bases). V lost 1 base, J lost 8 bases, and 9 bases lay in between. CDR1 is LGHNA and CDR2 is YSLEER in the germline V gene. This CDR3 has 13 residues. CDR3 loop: CASSQVGVYEQFF. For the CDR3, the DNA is TGCGCCAGCAGCCAAGTCGGGGTCTATGAGCAGTTCTTC.

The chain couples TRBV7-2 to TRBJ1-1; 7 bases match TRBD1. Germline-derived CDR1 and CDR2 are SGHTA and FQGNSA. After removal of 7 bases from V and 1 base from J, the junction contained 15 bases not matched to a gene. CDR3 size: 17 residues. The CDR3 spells CASTPSGDRRTNTEAFF. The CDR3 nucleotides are TGTGCCAGCACCCCAAGTGGGGACAGACGGACGAACACTGAAGCTTTCTTT. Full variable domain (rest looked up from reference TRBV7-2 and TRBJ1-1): GAGVSQSPSNKVTEKGKDVELRCDPISGHTALYWYRQSLGQGLEFLIYFQGNSAPDKSGLPSDRFSAERTGGSVSTLTIQRTQQEDSAVYLCASTPSGDRRTNTEAFFGQGTRLTVV.

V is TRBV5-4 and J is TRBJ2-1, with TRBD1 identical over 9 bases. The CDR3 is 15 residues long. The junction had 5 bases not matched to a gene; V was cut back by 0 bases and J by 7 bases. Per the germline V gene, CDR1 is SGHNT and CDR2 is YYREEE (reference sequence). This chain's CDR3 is CASSLADRGRNEQFF. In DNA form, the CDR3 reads TGTGCCAGCAGCTTGGCGGACAGGGGTAGAAATGAGCAGTTCTTC.

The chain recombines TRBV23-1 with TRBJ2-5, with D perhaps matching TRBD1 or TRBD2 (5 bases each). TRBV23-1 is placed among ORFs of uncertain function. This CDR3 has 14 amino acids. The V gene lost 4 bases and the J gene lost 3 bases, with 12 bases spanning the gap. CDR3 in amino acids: CASSRRGGKETQYF. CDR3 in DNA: TGCGCCAGCAGTCGTCGGGGCGGTAAAGAGACCCAGTACTTC.

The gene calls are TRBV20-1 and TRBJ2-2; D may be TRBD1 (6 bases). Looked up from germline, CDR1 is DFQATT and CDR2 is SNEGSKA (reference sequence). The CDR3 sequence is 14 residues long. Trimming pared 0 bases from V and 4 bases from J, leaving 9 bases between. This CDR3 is CSARDRGSTGELFF. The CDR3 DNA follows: TGCAGTGCTAGAGACAGGGGATCCACCGGGGAGCTGTTTTTT.

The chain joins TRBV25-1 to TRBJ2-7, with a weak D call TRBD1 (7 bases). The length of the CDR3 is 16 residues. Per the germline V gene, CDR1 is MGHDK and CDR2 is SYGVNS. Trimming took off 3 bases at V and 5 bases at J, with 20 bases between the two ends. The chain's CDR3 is CASSEGLTGSYNEQYF. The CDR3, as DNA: TGTGCCAGCAGTGAGGGACTGACAGGGTCCTACAACGAGCAGTACTTC.

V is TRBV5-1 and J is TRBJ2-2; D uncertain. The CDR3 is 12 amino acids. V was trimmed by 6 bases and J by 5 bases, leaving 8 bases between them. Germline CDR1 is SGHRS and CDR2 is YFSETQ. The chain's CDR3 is CASNGLTGELFF. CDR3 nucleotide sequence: TGCGCCAGCAATGGGTTGACCGGGGAGCTGTTTTTT.

The CDR3 region is CSVVGQVNTEAFF. CDR3 bases: TGCAGCGTTGTAGGGCAGGTCAACACTGAAGCTTTCTTT. V gene TRBV29-1 combines with J gene TRBJ1-1; no firm D call. Trimming cost V 4 bases and J 2 bases, with 11 bases left between them. This CDR3 contains 13 residues. CDR1 SQVTM and CDR2 ANQGSEA come from the germline V gene.

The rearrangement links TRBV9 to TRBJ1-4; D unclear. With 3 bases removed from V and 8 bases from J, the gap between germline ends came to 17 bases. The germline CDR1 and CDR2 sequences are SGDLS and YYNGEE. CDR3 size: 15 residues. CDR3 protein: CASSAQTTFAEKLFF. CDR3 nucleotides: TGTGCCAGCAGCGCTCAAACGACATTTGCAGAAAAACTGTTTTTT.

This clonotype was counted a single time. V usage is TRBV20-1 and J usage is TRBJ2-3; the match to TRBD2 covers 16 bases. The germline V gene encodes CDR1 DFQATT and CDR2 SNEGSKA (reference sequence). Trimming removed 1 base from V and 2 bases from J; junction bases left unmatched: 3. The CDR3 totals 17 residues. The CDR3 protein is CSARAGTSGRATDTQYF. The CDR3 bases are TGCAGTGCTAGAGCCGGGACTAGCGGGAGGGCCACAGATACGCAGTATTTT.

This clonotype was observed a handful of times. The CDR3 region is CSVEVTRKTQYF. Here the CDR3 DNA reads TGCAGCGTTGAAGTTACGCGAAAGACCCAGTACTTC. The gene calls are TRBV29-1 and TRBJ2-5; the D is unclear. The CDR3 contains 12 residues. CDR1 and CDR2 from the germline V gene are SQVTM and ANQGSEA. V lost 1 base, J lost 6 bases, and 9 bases lay in between.

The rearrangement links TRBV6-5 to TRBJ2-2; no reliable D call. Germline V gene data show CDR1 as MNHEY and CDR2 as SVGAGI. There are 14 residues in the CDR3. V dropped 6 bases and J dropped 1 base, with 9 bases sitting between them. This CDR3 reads CASRNSGNTGELFF. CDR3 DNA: TGTGCCAGCAGAAATAGTGGGAACACCGGGGAGCTGTTTTTT.

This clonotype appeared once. CDR3 nucleotides: TGTGCCAGCAGCCAAGACAGTCTCCTCTATGGCTACACCTTC. The encoded protein is CASSQDSLLYGYTF. V gene TRBV4-2 combines with J gene TRBJ1-2; the D is unclear. Per germline, CDR1 LGHNA and CDR2 YNFKEQ. V lost 0 bases and J 4 bases, leaving 9 bases between the germline ends. This CDR3 is built from 14 residues.